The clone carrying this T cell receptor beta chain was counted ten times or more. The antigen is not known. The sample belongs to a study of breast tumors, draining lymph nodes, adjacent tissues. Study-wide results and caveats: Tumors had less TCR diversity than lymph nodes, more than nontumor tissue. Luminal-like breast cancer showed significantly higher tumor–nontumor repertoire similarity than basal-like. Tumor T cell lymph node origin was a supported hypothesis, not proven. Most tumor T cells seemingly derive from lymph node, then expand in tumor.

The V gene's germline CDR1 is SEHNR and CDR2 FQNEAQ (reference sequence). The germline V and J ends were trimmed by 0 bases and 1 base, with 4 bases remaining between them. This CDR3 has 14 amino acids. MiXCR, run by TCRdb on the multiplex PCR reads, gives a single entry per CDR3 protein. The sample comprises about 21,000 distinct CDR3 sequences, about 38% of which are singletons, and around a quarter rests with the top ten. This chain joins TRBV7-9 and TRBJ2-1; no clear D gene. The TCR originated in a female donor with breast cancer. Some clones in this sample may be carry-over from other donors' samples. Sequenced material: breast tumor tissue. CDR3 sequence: CASSLAGSYNEQFF. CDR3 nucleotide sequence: TGTGCCAGCAGCTTAGCTGGGTCCTACAATGAGCAGTTCTTC.